The TCR beta chain described here comes from a study of shared clonotypes between healthy human individuals. V lost 0 bases to trimming and J lost 1 base, with 11 bases between them. This CDR3 comprises 15 residues. CDR1 and CDR2 from the germline V gene are SGHKS and YYEKEE (reference sequence). Produced via immunoSEQ multiplex PCR; TCRdb's table is partial and in-frame only. The sample contains under 2.5 million clones, around 90% of which appear only once. This rearrangement joins TRBV5-5 to TRBJ2-7; a possible D gene is TRBD1 (5 bases). The sequencing sample was made of naive CD4+ T cells from PBMCs. Subset of the sample: CD45RA+ positively selected. The receptor was derived from a man aged 18 to 35 in good health. Some clones in this sample may be carry-over from other donors' samples. The DNA for the CDR3 is TGTGCCAGCAGCTTGGTCCCTACAGGATCCTACGAGCAGTACTTC. Its translation is CASSLVPTGSYEQYF.